Below, one TCR beta chain is given with its context. Antigen unknown. The sample originates from a study of blood T cells in healthy people across ages. Sample-barcoded 5' priming and a J-beta primer mix drove a second PCR of about 6 to 11 cycles. Every cDNA was tagged by a template-switch adaptor with 12 random nucleotides. TCRdb reprocessed the 5' RACE reads via MiXCR and lists one record per CDR3 protein. The data show 850,000 to 1,000,000 distinct CDR3 sequences, 40% to 60% seen once. Study results and caveats: Reliance upon unsorted PBMCs precluded definitive naive versus antigen-experienced comparison. Long-lived donors carried more naive CD4+ cells and greater diversity than aged donors.

The donors, healthy Caucasians from Russia, were aged 6 to 90. The CDR3 sequence is 15 residues long. The sample taken for sequencing was blood. The chain is built from TRBV21-1 and TRBJ1-4. TRBV21-1 is designated a pseudogene. This TCR derives from a man aged 30 to 45 in good health. The CDR3 nucleotides read TGTGCCAGCTTCAAAGCCCGGAGATCTAATGAAAAACTGTTTTTT. This encodes CASFKARRSNEKLFF.